This TCR beta chain was sequenced for a study of cytomegalovirus exposure and HLA in healthy donors. Study-level background: Researchers found that approximately 77% of a few hundred genotyped donors fell within the Caucasian-associated ancestry cluster.

The PCR employed 60 Vbeta primers together with 13 Jbeta primers. Assay: immunoSEQ multiplex PCR; the TCRdb copy retains only in-frame clones and omits some. This sample yields about 110,000 clones, of which 70% are seen a single time; around 10% belongs to the top ten. Germline V gene data show CDR1 as SNHLY and CDR2 as FYNNEI. The CDR3 loop spans 14 amino acids. Trimming pared 3 bases from V and 5 bases from J, leaving 11 bases between. The sequence came from a man aged 25-40 years in good health and CMV-seropositive. The V call is TRBV2, the J call TRBJ1-5; TRBD1 is a possible D gene (6 bases). The sequenced sample was PBMCs. The CDR3 nucleotides are TGTGCCAGCAGTGACAGGGGTTGGGATCAGCCCCAGCATTTT. Translation: CASSDRGWDQPQHF.